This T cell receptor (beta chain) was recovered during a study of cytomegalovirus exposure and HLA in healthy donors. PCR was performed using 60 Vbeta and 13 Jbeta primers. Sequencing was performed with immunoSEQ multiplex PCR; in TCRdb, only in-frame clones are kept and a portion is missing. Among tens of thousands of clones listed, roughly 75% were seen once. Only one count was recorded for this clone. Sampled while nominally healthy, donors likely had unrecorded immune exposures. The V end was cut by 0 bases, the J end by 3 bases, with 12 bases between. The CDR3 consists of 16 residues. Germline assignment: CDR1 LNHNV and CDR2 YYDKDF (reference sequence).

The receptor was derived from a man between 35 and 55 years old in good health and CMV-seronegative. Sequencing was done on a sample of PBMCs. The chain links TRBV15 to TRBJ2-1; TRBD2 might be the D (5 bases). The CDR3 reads CATSRESPGNYNEQFF. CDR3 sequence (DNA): TGTGCCACCAGCAGAGAATCGCCGGGAAACTACAATGAGCAGTTCTTC.